A selection of T cell receptor beta chains follows, all from one sample in a study of T cells in Graves' hyperthyroidism and ophthalmopathy. Using its own MiXCR run on the multiplex PCR reads, TCRdb lists one record per CDR3 protein. The data hold hundreds of thousands of distinct CDR3 sequences, with just under 45% observed a single time. The sequenced sample was peripheral blood or thyroid tissue (not recorded which). These receptors all come from an adult man with Graves' disease, either hyperthyroidism or ophthalmopathy (not recorded which). The CDR3 runs from the conserved cysteine through the conserved F or W. Each record gives: CDR3 DNA, CDR3 protein, V gene, J gene, D gene, clone size. D genes are given only for firm matches. Size is stated for part of the rows, as once, few or many counts, or as a class when the clone is expanded.

TGCAGTGCCGGGACAGGGGGTCGTCAAGAGACCCAGTACTTC	CSAGTGGRQETQYF	TRBV20-1	TRBJ2-5	TRBD1	many
TGTGCCATCAGTGACGGCAGGGCGAATAATTCACCCCTCCACTTT	CAISDGRANNSPLHF	TRBV10-3	TRBJ1-6	NA	many
TGTGCCAGCAGTGAATTCAGGGTGGAGACCCAGTACTTC	CASSEFRVETQYF	TRBV25-1	TRBJ2-5	NA	many
TGTGCCAGCAGCTCCGCGGGCCTGGCACGCACAGATACGCAGTATTTT	CASSSAGLARTDTQYF	TRBV7-6	TRBJ2-3	NA	NA
TGTGCCAGTACCACCCCGGGACAGGGGATAGGTGGCAATCAGCCCCAGCATTTT	CASTTPGQGIGGNQPQHF	TRBV19	TRBJ1-5	TRBD1	NA
TGCAGTGCTCCCTATTCCGGGACTGAAGCTTTCTTT	CSAPYSGTEAFF	TRBV20-1	TRBJ1-1	NA	NA
TGCAGTGCTAGACCGGGACAGGCCAACTCCTACGAGCAGTACTTC	CSARPGQANSYEQYF	TRBV20-1	TRBJ2-7	TRBD1	NA
TGTGCCAGCAGTGAGGCACAAGGAAACACCATATATTTT	CASSEAQGNTIYF	TRBV2	TRBJ1-3	NA	many
TGTGCCAGTAGTATGGGGGCTCCGTCCCTCACTGAAGCTTTCTTT	CASSMGAPSLTEAFF	TRBV19	TRBJ1-1	NA	few
TGTGCCAGCAGTGCCTTGCGAGAGAACACTGAAGCTTTCTTT	CASSALRENTEAFF	TRBV2	TRBJ1-1	NA	many
TGCGCCAGCAGCCTCCGACAAGGCCCGGACGAGCAGTACTTC	CASSLRQGPDEQYF	TRBV5-1	TRBJ2-7	NA	NA
TGCAGCGTTGTATCCGAGACCCAGCATTTT	CSVVSETQHF	TRBV29-1	TRBJ1-5	NA	NA
TGTGCCAGCGGTGAGGCAGGGGGTAACTATGGCTACACCTTC	CASGEAGGNYGYTF	TRBV28	TRBJ1-2	TRBD1	NA
TGCGCCAGCACGCCGACAGGGGAGCTGTTTTTT	CASTPTGELFF	TRBV5-1	TRBJ2-2	NA	NA
TGTGCCAGCAGCTTCGGTGCAGGGGACACTGAAGCTTTCTTT	CASSFGAGDTEAFF	TRBV5-6	TRBJ1-1	NA	NA
TGTGCCAGCAGCCGTTACGGTTCGGGCAATCAGCCCCAGCATTTT	CASSRYGSGNQPQHF	TRBV5-6	TRBJ1-5	NA	NA
TGCGCCAGCAGCCATGACCGAACAGGGGGGAATGAAAAACTGTTTTTT	CASSHDRTGGNEKLFF	TRBV7-8	TRBJ1-4	TRBD1	few
TGCAGTGCTGGACGAGCAGTGAATGAAAAACTGTTTTTT	CSAGRAVNEKLFF	TRBV20-1	TRBJ1-4	NA	NA
TGCGCCATAAGGATAGCGGGAGGTAGCCGGGAGCTGTTTTTT	CAIRIAGGSRELFF	TRBV10-3	TRBJ2-2	TRBD2	many
TGTGCCACCAGCAGCTTGGACAGAGAAGAAAAACTGTTTTTT	CATSSLDREEKLFF	TRBV15	TRBJ1-4	NA	NA
TGTGCCAGCAGCTTTCGGAGCTCCTATAATTCACCCCTCCACTTT	CASSFRSSYNSPLHF	TRBV11-1	TRBJ1-6	NA	many
TGTGCCACCAGTGTTCTCCGACAGGTCGTCTCCTACGAGCAGTACTTC	CATSVLRQVVSYEQYF	TRBV24-1	TRBJ2-7	NA	many
TGTGCCAGCAGGCAGACAGGGGGGCGGGAAAAACTGTTTTTT	CASRQTGGREKLFF	TRBV6-5	TRBJ1-4	TRBD1	NA
TGTGCCAGCAGATACAGGGGGGGTAACTATGGCTACACCTTC	CASRYRGGNYGYTF	TRBV12-3/TRBV12-4	TRBJ1-2	TRBD1	NA
TGTGCCAGCAGCGCGTACATGGACACTGAAGCTTTCTTT	CASSAYMDTEAFF	TRBV7-9	TRBJ1-1	NA	many
TGTGCCAGCAAGGGCACAGATACGCAGTATTTT	CASKGTDTQYF	TRBV2	TRBJ2-3	NA	NA
TGCGCCAGCAGCTCGTCAGGAAGAGCTAACTATGGCTACACCTTC	CASSSSGRANYGYTF	TRBV5-1	TRBJ1-2	NA	few
TGTGCCATCAGTGAGGTGGGGGATAGTAGCACTGAAGCTTTCTTT	CAISEVGDSSTEAFF	TRBV10-3	TRBJ1-1	NA	many
TGTGCCAGCACCGACTCCCCCGGGTCCTTCTATGGCTACACCTTC	CASTDSPGSFYGYTF	TRBV2	TRBJ1-2	NA	few
TGTGCCAGCAGCCCAACTACAGCGGGGAACACTGAAGCTTTCTTT	CASSPTTAGNTEAFF	TRBV7-2	TRBJ1-1	NA	few
TGTGCCACCAGCAGAGATAATGAAAAACTGTTTTTT	CATSRDNEKLFF	TRBV15	TRBJ1-4	NA	NA
TGCAGTGCTGTACCAGGGGTTTATAATTCACCCCTCCACTTT	CSAVPGVYNSPLHF	TRBV20-1	TRBJ1-6	NA	NA
TGTGCCAGCTCCAGGACAGGGAAAACCTACGAGCAGTACTTC	CASSRTGKTYEQYF	TRBV2	TRBJ2-7	TRBD1	few
TGTGCCAGCAGTAATGGGACCCAGTACTTC	CASSNGTQYF	TRBV25-1	TRBJ2-5	NA	many
TGTGCCAGCAGCAGGGGGGGCCCCAGCTCCTACGAGCAGTACTTC	CASSRGGPSSYEQYF	TRBV7-9	TRBJ2-7	NA	NA
TGTGCCACCAGTAGAGCTGGCCAGAGCAATCAGCCCCAGCATTTT	CATSRAGQSNQPQHF	TRBV15	TRBJ1-5	NA	many
TGCGCCAGCAGTGAGAACAGGAATGAAAAACTGTTTTTT	CASSENRNEKLFF	TRBV10-2	TRBJ1-4	NA	NA
TGTGCCATCAGGCGCGGGACAGGGGGCTCGAACACCGGCTCTGGAAACACCATATATTTT	CAIRRGTGGSNTGSGNTIYF	TRBV10-3	TRBJ1-3	TRBD1	once
TGCAGCCACCAGAGTGTGTCTGAAGCTTTCTTT	CSHQSVSEAFF	TRBV29-1	TRBJ1-1	NA	many
TGTGCCAGCAGCTTTAGCGGGGGACTCTCCTACGAGCAGTACTTC	CASSFSGGLSYEQYF	TRBV7-8	TRBJ2-7	TRBD2	NA
TGTGCCACCTCTTCGCCCCCGACTGAAGCTTTCTTT	CATSSPPTEAFF	TRBV10-3	TRBJ1-1	NA	NA
TGTGCCACCAGCAGAGACGGGACAACCACTGAAGCTTTCTTT	CATSRDGTTTEAFF	TRBV15	TRBJ1-1	NA	few
TGTGCCAGCAGCCAGAGCTTTGCGGGAACCGGGGAGCTGTTTTTT	CASSQSFAGTGELFF	TRBV14	TRBJ2-2	NA	few
TGCAGCGAGACAGGGCTGTCCACTGGAAACACCATATATTTT	CSETGLSTGNTIYF	TRBV29-1	TRBJ1-3	TRBD1	NA
TGTGCCAGCAGCCAACGGGTAGGGTACACTGAAGCTTTCTTT	CASSQRVGYTEAFF	TRBV14	TRBJ1-1	NA	few
TGTGCCAGCAGCCCACCGGGATTTGATGGCTACACCTTC	CASSPPGFDGYTF	TRBV6-5	TRBJ1-2	NA	few
TGTGCCAGCACGGGGGGCTATTCACCCCTCCACTTT	CASTGGYSPLHF	TRBV12-3/TRBV12-4	TRBJ1-6	NA	few
TGTGCCAGTGGGGAGCTGGCCTCCTACGAGCAGTACTTC	CASGELASYEQYF	TRBV25-1	TRBJ2-7	NA	NA
TGTGCCAGCAGCCTTATCATGAAAGGACAGGGGGACCATCAGCCCCAGCATTTT	CASSLIMKGQGDHQPQHF	TRBV5-4	TRBJ1-5	TRBD1	few
TGCAGTGCTAGGGATGGGGTTCAACAAGAGACCCAGTACTTC	CSARDGVQQETQYF	TRBV20-1	TRBJ2-5	NA	few
TGTGCCAGCAGCTTCGGGTCGGGCGGAGGCTACACCTTC	CASSFGSGGGYTF	TRBV13	TRBJ1-2	NA	NA
TGTGCCAGCAGCTTGAACCCGGACGGACATAGCAATCAGCCCCAGCATTTT	CASSLNPDGHSNQPQHF	TRBV7-6	TRBJ1-5	NA	few